The 7 T cell receptor beta chains given below trace back to one sample, sequenced in a study of T-cell memory formation after mild COVID-19 (dated by TCRdb to 2020 to 2023). The receptor library was made with 5' RACE. TCRdb lists the instrument as Illumina NovaSeq 6000. TCRdb cleaned the public reads at Q25 with fastp, built clones with MiXCR and kept in-frame beta chains. Entries are consolidated by CDR3 protein sequence, retaining the most common genes and DNA. The sample table records about 390,000 distinct CDR3 sequences; 15% to 20% of these occur just once. In total, the top ten clones hold roughly 21% of the sample. The sequenced sample was PBMCs or a T cell subset sorted from them (not recorded which). The receptors were gathered from a young man who had mild COVID-19 (a few samples of this study predate the infection). The sample titles of this study are shuffled in the database, so cell type and time point are left out; the donor was told from shared clones.

This clonotype was detected ten times or more. V is TRBV6-6 and J is TRBJ2-7, with a tentative D call TRBD1 (6 bases). This CDR3 is built from 13 residues. The V end lost 6 bases, the J end lost 7 bases, and 16 bases lay between the germline ends. The germline V gene encodes CDR1 MNHNY and CDR2 SVGAGI (reference sequence). The CDR3, as DNA: TGTGCCAGCAGCTTCTCGACAGGACTGGAGCAGTACTTC. This encodes CASSFSTGLEQYF.

This clonotype was observed a few times. This chain connects TRBV2 to TRBJ2-7, with D perhaps given as TRBD1 or TRBD2 (5 bases each). The CDR3 is 11 amino acids. V shed 11 bases and J shed 3 bases, with 11 bases lying between them. Germline CDR1 SNHLY, CDR2 FYNNEI. CDR3 sequence reads: CAATRGYEQYV. CDR3 nucleotides: TGTGCCGCTACGAGGGGCTACGAGCAGTACGTC.

This clonotype showed up just a few times. The chain carries TRBV7-2 and TRBJ1-2; 10 nucleotides match TRBD1. This CDR3 is 15 amino acids long. The trim removed 2 bases at V and 8 bases at J, leaving 8 bases unmatched. Germline CDR1 is SGHTA and CDR2 is FQGNSA. In DNA, the CDR3 is TGTGCCAGCAGCTTAAGCGGGGGGACAGGGGAAGGCTACACCTTC. This sequence encodes CASSLSGGTGEGYTF.

Only a few counts were recorded for this clonotype. The V gene is TRBV4-2, the J gene TRBJ2-2, with 9 bases matching TRBD1. The germline V gene has CDR1 LGHNA and CDR2 YNFKEQ. J gave up 4 bases and V 2 bases, and 5 bases lay outside the gene matches. There are 16 residues in the CDR3. CDR3 nucleotides: TGTGCCAGCAGCCAACCGGGACAGGGAACCACCGGGGAGCTGTTTTTT. Translating gives CASSQPGQGTTGELFF.

The chain employs TRBV2 and TRBJ2-1, with no clear D. Germline V CDR1 and CDR2: SNHLY, FYNNEI. CDR3 size: 11 residues. V lost 8 bases and J lost 7, with 9 bases in between. The DNA of the CDR3 is TGTGCCAGCCTCAGACTGAATGAGCAGTTCTTC. Its translation: CASLRLNEQFF.

Many counts were recorded for this clonotype. The chain recombines TRBV5-1 with TRBJ1-1, with 9 positions matching TRBD1. Germline-derived CDR1 and CDR2 are SGHRS and YFSETQ. Germline trimming cut 4 bases from V and 6 bases from J; bases unmatched to any gene: 7. This CDR3 region has 14 residues. CDR3 in DNA: TGCGCCAGCAGCGCACAGGGGGCGATAGCTGAAGCTTTCTTT. Amino acid sequence: CASSAQGAIAEAFF.

This clonotype was counted between two and nine times. The chain is built from TRBV29-1 and TRBJ2-1, with D perhaps matching TRBD2 (5 bases). Per germline, CDR1 SQVTM and CDR2 ANQGSEA. Trimming shortened V by 6 bases and J by 5 bases, and 5 bases separated the two germline ends. There are 10 residues in the CDR3. The CDR3 spells CSVEDNEQFF. The DNA of the CDR3 is TGCAGCGTGGAGGACAATGAGCAGTTCTTC.